A single sample is the source of the 30 T cell receptor beta chains below, sequenced in a study of technical replicates of blood from a few donors. The assay was immunoSEQ multiplex PCR, and TCRdb's table has in-frame clones only and misses some. The profile shows about 72,000 clones, roughly 95% of them singletons. Sequenced material: T cells isolated from PBMCs. All receptors derive from a human donor in good health.

V usage is TRBV9 and J usage is TRBJ1-2; perhaps TRBD1 as D (5 bases). CDR1 is SGDLS, CDR2 YYNGEE, per germline. The V gene lost 6 bases and the J gene lost 7 bases, with 19 bases spanning the gap. CDR3 length: 14 amino acids. The CDR3 DNA reads TGTGCCAGCACCGATCCCCGGGGGGGTGGTGGCTACACCTTC. Amino acid sequence: CASTDPRGGGGYTF.

This clone appeared once. The chain uses TRBV2 and TRBJ2-7; 10 nucleotides agree with TRBD1. Germline V gene lookup returns CDR1 SNHLY and CDR2 FYNNEI. The CDR3 is 13 amino acids. V dropped 6 bases and J dropped 5; count of bases not matched to a gene: 4. DNA of the CDR3: TGTGCCAGCAGCGGGACAGGGGTCGACGAGCAGTACTTC. Its translation: CASSGTGVDEQYF.

The chain carries TRBV5-1 and TRBJ2-3; 7 bases line up with TRBD1. Germline V gene lookup returns CDR1 SGHRS and CDR2 YFSETQ. The CDR3 contains 16 residues. The trim removed 2 bases at V and 5 bases at J, leaving 11 bases unmatched. The CDR3 here is CASSFWTDRPLDTQYF. Here the CDR3 DNA reads TGCGCCAGCAGCTTTTGGACGGACAGGCCGTTAGATACGCAGTATTTT.

The genes are TRBV11-3 and TRBJ2-3; possibly TRBD1 for D (6 bases). CDR3 length: 16 residues. V was trimmed by 3 bases and J by 3 bases, leaving 16 bases between them. The germline gives CDR1 SGHNT, CDR2 YENEEA. The chain's CDR3 is CASSFMGASDTDTQYF. CDR3 sequence (DNA): TGTGCCAGCAGCTTTATGGGGGCTTCCGATACAGATACGCAGTATTTT.

V and J are TRBV18 and TRBJ1-2, with 7 bases matching TRBD1. The CDR3 covers 16 residues. V shed 3 bases and J 5 bases; nucleotides not matched to a gene: 12. The germline V gene has CDR1 KGHSH and CDR2 LQKENI. The CDR3 protein is CASSPGGTGAVYGYTF. CDR3 sequence (DNA): TGTGCCAGCTCACCGGGGGGCACAGGGGCGGTTTATGGCTACACCTTC.

The chain employs TRBV19 and TRBJ1-3; D is uncertain. Trimming stripped 1 base from V and 0 bases from J, with 13 bases between. The CDR3 is 17 amino acids. Looked up from germline, CDR1 is LNHDA and CDR2 is SQIVND (reference sequence). Here the CDR3 reads CASSIAGITNSGNTIYF. Here the CDR3 DNA reads TGTGCCAGTAGTATAGCGGGGATCACCAACTCTGGAAACACCATATATTTT.

The V call is TRBV7-2, the J call TRBJ1-5, with 7 bases that match TRBD1. CDR1 and CDR2 (germline): SGHTA, FQGNSA. This CDR3 has 14 residues. Unmatched junction bases numbered 5, after V lost 5 bases and J lost 4 bases. In DNA form, the CDR3 reads TGTGCCAGCAGCCTATACAGGGGAAATCAGCCCCAGCATTTT. Amino acids: CASSLYRGNQPQHF.

The gene calls are TRBV13 and TRBJ1-1; 7 nucleotides align to TRBD1. CDR3 length equals 16 residues. The germline gives CDR1 PRHDT, CDR2 FYEKMQ (reference sequence). V trimming: 3 bases; J trimming: 1 base; junction bases outside the gene matches: 8. CDR3 protein: CASSFRQGRGNTEAFF. DNA for the CDR3: TGTGCCAGCAGCTTCCGACAGGGCAGGGGGAACACTGAAGCTTTCTTT. Combining the CDR3 with reference TRBV13 and TRBJ1-1 gives the whole variable domain AAGVIQSPRHLIKEKRETATLKCYPIPRHDTVYWYQQGPGQDPQFLISFYEKMQSDKGSIPDRFSAQQFSDYHSELNMSSLELGDSALYFCASSFRQGRGNTEAFFGQGTRLTVV.

The chain combines TRBV9 with TRBJ2-2; no clear D. Germline CDR1 and CDR2: SGDLS and YYNGEE. This CDR3 has 15 amino acids. The V end was cut by 4 bases, the J end by 3 bases, with 13 bases between. CDR3 in amino acids: CASSSRSVYTGELFF. The CDR3 DNA reads TGTGCCAGCAGCTCTCGCAGCGTTTACACCGGGGAGCTGTTTTTT.

The chain has TRBV29-1 and TRBJ2-1, with 11 positions matching TRBD2. V shed 7 bases and J 5 bases; nucleotides not matched to a gene: 7. The CDR3 is 14 amino acids. Germline V gene sequence: CDR1 SQVTM, CDR2 ANQGSEA. The CDR3 DNA is TGCAGCGCACCCGGGACTAGCGGAAACAATGAGCAGTTCTTC. It yields the protein CSAPGTSGNNEQFF.

The chain uses TRBV18 and TRBJ2-5; no clear D. The CDR3 is 17 amino acids. V was trimmed by 1 base and J by 2 bases, leaving 17 bases between them. In germline, CDR1 is KGHSH, CDR2 LQKENI. CDR3: CASSPLSTPRYQETQYF. CDR3 DNA sequence: TGTGCCAGCTCACCACTATCCACACCACGTTATCAAGAGACCCAGTACTTC. The whole variable domain, remainder taken from reference TRBV18 and TRBJ2-5, is NAGVMQNPRHLVRRRGQEARLRCSPMKGHSHVYWYRQLPEEGLKFMVYLQKENIIDESGMPKERFSAEFPKEGPSILRIQQVVRGDSAAYFCASSPLSTPRYQETQYFGPGTRLLVL.

This chain connects TRBV7-9 to TRBJ2-7; a possible D gene is TRBD1 (6 bases). Germline loops: CDR1 SEHNR, CDR2 FQNEAQ (reference sequence). V dropped 5 bases and J dropped 6 bases, with 17 bases sitting between them. The CDR3 loop spans 14 amino acids. DNA for the CDR3: TGTGCCAGCAGCAAAGACAACAGGGTCCGCGAGCAGTACTTC. The encoded protein is CASSKDNRVREQYF.

This clone has only a few counts. V is TRBV29-1 and J is TRBJ1-1; TRBD1 matches at 8 bases. V lost 5 bases, J lost 3 bases, and 5 bases stayed unmatched. Germline assignment: CDR1 SQVTM and CDR2 ANQGSEA. The CDR3 is 13 residues long. CDR3: CSVMTGEDTEAFF. The CDR3 DNA reads as TGCAGCGTTATGACAGGGGAAGACACTGAAGCTTTCTTT.

The rearrangement joins TRBV27 to TRBJ2-4, with D possibly matching TRBD1 (5 bases). Trimming stripped 3 bases from V and 2 bases from J, with 8 bases between. The CDR3 is 14 amino acids. Germline lookup yields CDR1 MNHEY and CDR2 SMNVEV (reference sequence). CDR3 sequence: CASSLGRTKNIQYF. The DNA of the CDR3 is TGTGCCAGCAGTTTGGGGCGAACCAAAAACATTCAGTACTTC.

The chain employs TRBV5-6 and TRBJ2-7; a possible D gene is TRBD1 (6 bases). The CDR3 sequence is 14 residues long. In germline, CDR1 is SGHDT, CDR2 YYEEEE. With 3 bases removed from V and 2 bases from J, the gap between germline ends came to 12 bases. The CDR3 DNA sequence: TGTGCCAGCAGCTCCGGGACACTTCCCTACGAGCAGTACTTC. Protein: CASSSGTLPYEQYF.

This clone was recorded once. The chain is built from TRBV5-6 and TRBJ2-2, with TRBD2 matching 16 bases. Trimming cost V 3 bases and J 4 bases; bases outside gene matches: 6. This CDR3 contains 18 residues. CDR1 and CDR2 (germline): SGHDT, YYEEEE. CDR3 protein: CASSWGLAGGPGTGELFF. CDR3 DNA sequence: TGTGCCAGCAGCTGGGGACTAGCGGGAGGGCCGGGCACCGGGGAGCTGTTTTTT.

This clone was recorded only once. The rearrangement uses TRBV28 and TRBJ2-5; the D gene is possibly TRBD1 (5 bases). The CDR3 covers 21 residues. In germline, CDR1 is MDHEN, CDR2 SYDVKM. The V end was cut by 1 base, the J end by 2 bases, with 29 bases between. The DNA of the CDR3 is TGTGCCAGCAGTTTATCTAATCCGATTGCAGGGTCTACAATCTTACAAGAGACCCAGTACTTC. It codes for CASSLSNPIAGSTILQETQYF.

V and J are TRBV6-5 and TRBJ1-2, with 7 bases aligning to TRBD1. In germline, CDR1 is MNHEY, CDR2 SVGAGI. The J segment lost 6 bases and the V segment lost 5 bases, leaving 6 bases of the junction unmatched. The CDR3 sequence is 13 residues long. CDR3 sequence (DNA): TGTGCCAGCAGTATACAGGGGAATAATGGCTACACCTTC. Amino acids: CASSIQGNNGYTF.

The CDR3, as DNA: TGCGCCAGCAGTTTTTTCAACCCCGGGACTAGCGGGAGCTTAGCCAAAAACATTCAGTACTTC. It translates to CASSFFNPGTSGSLAKNIQYF. V and J are TRBV10-2 and TRBJ2-4; 14 bases agree with TRBD2. CDR1 is WSHSY and CDR2 is SAAADI in the germline V gene. V lost 5 bases to trimming and J lost 0 bases; unmatched junction nucleotides: 15. The CDR3 runs to 21 residues.

This clone was recorded once. This rearrangement joins TRBV29-1 to TRBJ2-1, with D maybe TRBD2 (5 bases). Trimming stripped 7 bases from V and 9 bases from J, with 16 bases between. This CDR3 is built from 12 residues. In germline, CDR1 is SQVTM, CDR2 ANQGSEA. The chain's CDR3 is CSAGILRGEQFF. The CDR3 region has the DNA TGCAGCGCCGGGATACTTCGGGGTGAGCAGTTCTTC.

This chain joins TRBV11-1 and TRBJ2-3, with D possibly TRBD2 on 5 matching bases. CDR1 is SGHAT and CDR2 is FQDESV in the germline V gene (reference sequence). The germline V and J ends were trimmed by 10 bases and 1 base, with 18 bases remaining between them. This CDR3 region has 15 residues. In DNA form, the CDR3 reads TGTGCCACCGCCCCGGGGAGATTGGGCACAGATACGCAGTATTTT. Translating gives CATAPGRLGTDTQYF.

The chain has TRBV5-6 and TRBJ1-4; D ambiguous. Germline CDR1 is SGHDT and CDR2 is YYEEEE. This CDR3 contains 11 residues. V dropped 4 bases and J dropped 11 bases, with 9 bases sitting between them. The CDR3 sequence: CASSANSKLFF. DNA of the CDR3: TGTGCCAGCAGCGCGAATTCGAAACTGTTTTTT.

The J gene is TRBJ2-5, the V gene TRBV5-1; 7 bases are shared with TRBD2. Germline lookup yields CDR1 SGHRS and CDR2 YFSETQ. J lost 5 bases, V lost 0 bases, and 4 bases had no gene match. The CDR3 consists of 14 residues. CDR3 in amino acids: CASSLAAGSETQYF. The CDR3 nucleotides read TGCGCCAGCAGCTTGGCAGCGGGGAGCGAGACCCAGTACTTC.

The chain has TRBV6-5 and TRBJ2-3; TRBD2 matches at 9 bases. In germline, CDR1 is MNHEY, CDR2 SVGAGI. The CDR3 has 14 residues. J was trimmed by 9 bases and V by 10 bases; bases with no gene match: 14. The CDR3 here is CATNPSGGRGTQYF. The CDR3 DNA reads as TGTGCCACGAACCCCAGCGGGGGGCGCGGAACGCAGTATTTT.

The chain combines TRBV18 with TRBJ1-3; D is possibly TRBD1 (5 bases). The CDR3 runs 16 residues. Germline V gene sequence: CDR1 KGHSH, CDR2 LQKENI. Trimming took 1 base from V and 4 from J, leaving 14 bases between them. The CDR3 loop reads CASSPRRGLVGNTIYF. The CDR3 coding sequence is TGTGCCAGCTCACCACGGCGGGGCTTGGTAGGAAACACCATATATTTT.

The chain links TRBV4-1 to TRBJ1-6; D is unresolved. V gave up 1 base and J gave up 10 bases, with 20 bases separating them. In germline, CDR1 is MGHRA, CDR2 YSYEKL. The CDR3 is 17 residues long. CDR3 sequence (DNA): TGCGCCAGCAGCCAAGCTGGGGAGATGGGGTTGGAATCACCCCTCCACTTT. It codes for CASSQAGEMGLESPLHF.

The rearrangement uses TRBV4-1 and TRBJ2-1; 11 bases fit TRBD2. CDR3 length equals 16 residues. The V gene's germline CDR1 is MGHRA and CDR2 YSYEKL. V dropped 0 bases and J dropped 9; count of bases not matched to a gene: 7. The CDR3 coding sequence is TGCGCCAGCAGCCAAGAGTTAGCGGGGGGGCAGGGTGAGCAGTTCTTC. It yields the protein CASSQELAGGQGEQFF.

Here the CDR3 DNA reads TGTGCCAGCGGTTGGGGACAGTCCTACGAGCAGTACTTC. Its protein product is CASGWGQSYEQYF. The rearrangement uses TRBV2 and TRBJ2-7, with 7 nucleotides matching TRBD1. The length of the CDR3 is 13 residues. The trim removed 8 bases at V and 1 base at J, leaving 5 bases unmatched. Germline CDR1 SNHLY, CDR2 FYNNEI.

The chain uses TRBV28 and TRBJ1-3; 7 bases map to TRBD1. V lost 5 bases to trimming and J lost 4 bases; unmatched junction nucleotides: 11. The CDR3 totals 16 residues. Germline V gene data show CDR1 as MDHEN and CDR2 as SYDVKM. The CDR3 nucleotides read TGTGCCAGCAGTCGCCCACAGGGGTTGGAAGGAAACACCATATATTTT. Amino acid sequence: CASSRPQGLEGNTIYF.

The chain is built from TRBV2 and TRBJ2-5, with 10 nucleotides matching TRBD2. Germline V lookup: CDR1 SNHLY, CDR2 FYNNEI. The CDR3 sequence is 15 residues long. V trimming: 4 bases; J trimming: 2 bases; junction bases outside the gene matches: 4. CDR3 in amino acids: CASSGASGGQETQYF. Written as DNA, the CDR3 is TGTGCCAGCAGTGGGGCTAGCGGGGGTCAAGAGACCCAGTACTTC. Variable domain in full (rest from reference TRBV2 and TRBJ2-5): EPEVTQTPSHQVTQMGQEVILRCVPISNHLYFYWYRQILGQKVEFLVSFYNNEISEKSEIFDDQFSVERPDGSNFTLKIRSTKLEDSAMYFCASSGASGGQETQYFGPGTRLLVL.